This T cell receptor (beta chain) was identified in a study of blood T cell repertoires in COVID-19. Turning to the study itself: Spain, Italy and the United States supplied samples that represented acute and convalescent COVID-19.

Authors' processing steps: Cell counts per sample came from amplifying reference gene primers. Sequenced by immunoSEQ multiplex PCR; TCRdb stores in-frame clones only, minus some. Clone size and V and J calls were adopted from that table, with D and trimming inferred from the DNA. The sample consists of 35,000 to 45,000 clones, about 87% of them appearing once. The sequenced sample consisted of peripheral blood. The clonotype originates from a human donor in a cohort sampled during active COVID-19.

Here the CDR3 reads CASSLTSTASNTGELFF. DNA of the CDR3: TGTGCCAGCAGCTTAACCAGTACCGCTTCGAACACCGGGGAGCTGTTTTTT. The rearrangement links TRBV11-3 to TRBJ2-2; D not resolved. CDR1 and CDR2 from the germline V gene are SGHNT and YENEEA. The CDR3 runs to 17 residues. The V and J ends lost 2 bases and 0 bases respectively, with 13 bases between them.